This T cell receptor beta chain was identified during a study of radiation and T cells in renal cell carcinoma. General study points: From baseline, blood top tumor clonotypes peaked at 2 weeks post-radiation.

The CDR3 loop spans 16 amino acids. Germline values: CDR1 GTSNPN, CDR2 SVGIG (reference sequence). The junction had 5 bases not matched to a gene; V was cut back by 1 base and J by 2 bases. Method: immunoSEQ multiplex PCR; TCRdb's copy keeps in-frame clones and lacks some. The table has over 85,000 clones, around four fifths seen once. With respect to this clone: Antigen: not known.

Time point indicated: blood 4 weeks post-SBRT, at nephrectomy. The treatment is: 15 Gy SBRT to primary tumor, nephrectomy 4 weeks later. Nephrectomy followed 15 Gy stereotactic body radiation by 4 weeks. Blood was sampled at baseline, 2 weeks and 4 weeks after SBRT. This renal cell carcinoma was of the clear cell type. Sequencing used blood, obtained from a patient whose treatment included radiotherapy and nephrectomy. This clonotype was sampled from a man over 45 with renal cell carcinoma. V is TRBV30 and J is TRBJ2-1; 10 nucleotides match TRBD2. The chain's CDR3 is CAWSAIAGGPYNEQFF. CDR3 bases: TGTGCCTGGAGTGCCATAGCGGGAGGACCCTACAATGAGCAGTTCTTC.